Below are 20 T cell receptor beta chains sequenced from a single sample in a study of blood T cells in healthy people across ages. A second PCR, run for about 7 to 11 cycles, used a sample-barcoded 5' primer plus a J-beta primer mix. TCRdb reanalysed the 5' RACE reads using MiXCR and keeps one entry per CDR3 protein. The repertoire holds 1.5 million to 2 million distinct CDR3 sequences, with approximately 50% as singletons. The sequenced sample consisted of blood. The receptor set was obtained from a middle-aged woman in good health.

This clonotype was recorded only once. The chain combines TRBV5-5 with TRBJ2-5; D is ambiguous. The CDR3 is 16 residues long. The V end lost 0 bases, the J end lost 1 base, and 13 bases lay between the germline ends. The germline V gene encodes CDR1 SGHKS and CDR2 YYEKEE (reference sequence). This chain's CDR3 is CASSLGVSATQETQYF. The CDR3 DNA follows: TGTGCCAGCAGCTTGGGAGTTTCTGCGACCCAAGAGACCCAGTACTTC.

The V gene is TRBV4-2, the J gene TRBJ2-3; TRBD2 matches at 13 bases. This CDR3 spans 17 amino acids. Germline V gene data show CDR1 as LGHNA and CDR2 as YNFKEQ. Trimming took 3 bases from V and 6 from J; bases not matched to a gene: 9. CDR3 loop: CASSHRGLAGDLDTQYF. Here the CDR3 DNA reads TGTGCCAGCAGCCATCGTGGACTAGCGGGGGATTTGGATACGCAGTATTTT.

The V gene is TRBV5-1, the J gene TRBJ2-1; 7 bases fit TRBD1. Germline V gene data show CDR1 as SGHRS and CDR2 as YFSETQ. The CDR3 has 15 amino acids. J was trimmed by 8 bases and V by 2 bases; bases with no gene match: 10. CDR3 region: CASSFRDRGGDEQFF. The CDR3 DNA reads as TGCGCCAGCAGCTTCCGGGACCGAGGGGGCGATGAGCAGTTCTTC.

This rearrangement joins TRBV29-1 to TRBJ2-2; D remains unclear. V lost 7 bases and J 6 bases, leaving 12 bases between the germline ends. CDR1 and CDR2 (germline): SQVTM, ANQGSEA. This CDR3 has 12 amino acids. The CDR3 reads CSASPGAGELFF. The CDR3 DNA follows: TGCAGCGCTTCCCCCGGAGCCGGGGAGCTGTTTTTT.

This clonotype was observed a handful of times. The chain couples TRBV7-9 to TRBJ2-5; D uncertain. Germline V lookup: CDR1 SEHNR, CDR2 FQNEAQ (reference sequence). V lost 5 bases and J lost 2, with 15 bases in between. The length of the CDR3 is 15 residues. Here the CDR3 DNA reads TGTGCCAGCAGCACACGATCGACCGGGCAAGAGACCCAGTACTTC. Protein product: CASSTRSTGQETQYF.

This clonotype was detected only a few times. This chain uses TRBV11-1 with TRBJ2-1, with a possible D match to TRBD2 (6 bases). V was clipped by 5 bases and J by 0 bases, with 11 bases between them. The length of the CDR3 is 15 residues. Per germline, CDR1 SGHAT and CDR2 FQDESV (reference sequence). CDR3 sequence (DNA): TGTGCCAGCAGCAAACGGGGGAGCTCCTACAATGAGCAGTTCTTC. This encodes CASSKRGSSYNEQFF. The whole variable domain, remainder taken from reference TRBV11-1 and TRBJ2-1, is EAEVAQSPRYKITEKSQAVAFWCDPISGHATLYWYRQILGQGPELLVQFQDESVVDDSQLPKDRFSAERLKGVDSTLKIQPAELGDSAMYLCASSKRGSSYNEQFFGPGTRLTVL.

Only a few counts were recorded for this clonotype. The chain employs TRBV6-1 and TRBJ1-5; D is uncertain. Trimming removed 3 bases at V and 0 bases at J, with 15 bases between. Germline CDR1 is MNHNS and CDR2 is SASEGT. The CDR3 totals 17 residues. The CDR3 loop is CASSDKFSAYSNQPQHF. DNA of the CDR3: TGTGCCAGCAGTGACAAATTCTCCGCGTATAGCAATCAGCCCCAGCATTTT.

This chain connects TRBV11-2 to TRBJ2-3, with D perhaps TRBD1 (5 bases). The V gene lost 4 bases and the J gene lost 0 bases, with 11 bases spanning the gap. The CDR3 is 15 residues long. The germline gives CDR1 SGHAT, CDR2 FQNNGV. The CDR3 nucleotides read TGTGCCAGCAGCTCGGGCCCAGGGAGCACAGATACGCAGTATTTT. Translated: CASSSGPGSTDTQYF.

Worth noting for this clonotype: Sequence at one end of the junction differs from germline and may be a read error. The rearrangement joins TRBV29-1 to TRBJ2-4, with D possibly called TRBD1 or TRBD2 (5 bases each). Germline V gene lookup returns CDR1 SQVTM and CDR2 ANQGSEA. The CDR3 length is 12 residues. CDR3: CSVVAVWDEQSF. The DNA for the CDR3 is TGCAGCGTTGTGGCGGTTTGGGACGAGCAGTCCTTC.

The CDR3, as DNA: TGTGCCAGCAGCTTAGGTCACGACAGCTCCTACGAGCAGTACTTC. Translation gives CASSLGHDSSYEQYF. The rearrangement uses TRBV7-2 and TRBJ2-7; TRBD1 might be the D (5 bases). Trimming took 1 base from V and 0 from J, leaving 10 bases between them. CDR1 SGHTA and CDR2 FQGNSA come from the germline V gene. The CDR3 extends over 15 amino acids.

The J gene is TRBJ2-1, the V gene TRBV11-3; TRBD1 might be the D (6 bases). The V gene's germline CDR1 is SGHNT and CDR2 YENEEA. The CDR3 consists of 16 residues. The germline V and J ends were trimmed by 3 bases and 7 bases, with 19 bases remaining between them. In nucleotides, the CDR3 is TGTGCCAGCAGCTTTGGGGGCCTCGGTTCAAGGAATGAGCAGTTCTTC. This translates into CASSFGGLGSRNEQFF.

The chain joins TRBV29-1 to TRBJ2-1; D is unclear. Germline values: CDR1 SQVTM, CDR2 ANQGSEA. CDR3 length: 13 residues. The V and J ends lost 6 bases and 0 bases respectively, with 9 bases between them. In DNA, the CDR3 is TGCAGCGTATCAATTCCCTCCTACAATGAGCAGTTCTTC. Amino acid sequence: CSVSIPSYNEQFF.

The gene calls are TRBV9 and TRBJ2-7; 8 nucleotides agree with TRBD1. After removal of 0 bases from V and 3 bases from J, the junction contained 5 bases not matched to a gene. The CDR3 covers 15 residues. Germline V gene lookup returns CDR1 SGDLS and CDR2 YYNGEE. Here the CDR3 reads CASSVGAGGIYEQYF. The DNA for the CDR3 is TGTGCCAGCAGCGTAGGGGCAGGGGGCATCTACGAGCAGTACTTC.

As DNA, the CDR3 is TGTGCCACCAAAACGACAGGGAACTATGGCTACACCTTC. Encoded protein: CATKTTGNYGYTF. The chain combines TRBV28 with TRBJ1-2; 7 bases are a match to TRBD1. This CDR3 is 13 amino acids long. Germline CDR1 reads MDHEN; CDR2 reads SYDVKM. V dropped 10 bases and J dropped 2; count of bases not matched to a gene: 7.

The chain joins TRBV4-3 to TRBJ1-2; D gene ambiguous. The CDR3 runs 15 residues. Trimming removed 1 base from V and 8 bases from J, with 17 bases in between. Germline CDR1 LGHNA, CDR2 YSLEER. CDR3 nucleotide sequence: TGCGCCAGCAGCCAAGTCGGGAGGACGACCGGCGGCTACACCTTC. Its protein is CASSQVGRTTGGYTF.

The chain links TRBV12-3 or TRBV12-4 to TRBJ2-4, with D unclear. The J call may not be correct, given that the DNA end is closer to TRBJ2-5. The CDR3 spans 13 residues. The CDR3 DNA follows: TGTGCCAGCAGTGTGCTGGCGGACGAGACCCAGTACTTC. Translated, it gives CASSVLADETQYF.

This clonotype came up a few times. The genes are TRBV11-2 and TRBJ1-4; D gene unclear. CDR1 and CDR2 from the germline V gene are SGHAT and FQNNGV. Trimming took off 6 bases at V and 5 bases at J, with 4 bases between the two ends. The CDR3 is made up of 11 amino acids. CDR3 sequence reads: CASSNNEKLFF. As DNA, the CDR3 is TGTGCCAGCAGTAACAATGAAAAACTGTTTTTT.

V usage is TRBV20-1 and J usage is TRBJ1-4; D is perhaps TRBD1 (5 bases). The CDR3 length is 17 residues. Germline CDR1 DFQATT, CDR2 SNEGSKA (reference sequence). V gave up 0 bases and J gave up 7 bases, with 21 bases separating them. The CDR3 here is CSARDTGSGREGEKLFF. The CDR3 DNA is TGCAGTGCTAGAGATACGGGTAGCGGCAGGGAGGGTGAAAAACTGTTTTTT.

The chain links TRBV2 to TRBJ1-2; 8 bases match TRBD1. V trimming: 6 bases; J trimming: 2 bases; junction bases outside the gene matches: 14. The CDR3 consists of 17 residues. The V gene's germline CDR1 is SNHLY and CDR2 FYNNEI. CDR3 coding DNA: TGTGCCAGCAGCAGGGACAGGTTGTTTGGTGGGAACTATGGCTACACCTTC. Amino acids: CASSRDRLFGGNYGYTF.

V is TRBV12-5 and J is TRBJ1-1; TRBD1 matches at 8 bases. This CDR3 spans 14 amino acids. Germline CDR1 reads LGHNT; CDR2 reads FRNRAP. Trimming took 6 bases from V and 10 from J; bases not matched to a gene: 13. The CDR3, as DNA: TGTGCTAGTGGCTTATGGACAGGGTCGGGTCCAGCTTTCTTT. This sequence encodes CASGLWTGSGPAFF.